This T cell receptor (beta chain) was identified in a study of chemoradiotherapy in HPV16-positive cancers. Whole-study context: Functional T-cell assays on a couple of HPV16-positive patients' cells defined candidate HPV-specific clones and common TCR motifs.

Findings and caveats of the study: During treatment, candidate HPV-specific clones and E7-related motifs expanded in tumor. HPV-responsive T-cell expansion during chemoradiotherapy was linked to improved recurrence-free survival in HPV16-positive patients.

The CDR3 runs to 13 residues. Germline CDR1 reads SNHLY; CDR2 reads FYNNEI. V gave up 5 bases and J gave up 9 bases; unmatched junction bases: 5. With regard to this clone: Antigen unknown.

TCRdb keeps only in-frame clones here, not all; method: immunoSEQ multiplex PCR. The sample carries 4,500 to 5,000 clones, about 91% recorded once. Repeated repertoire sampling spanned the course of chemoradiotherapy. Here the sequenced sample was tumor tissue, taken from a patient who underwent chemoradiotherapy. This clonotype was obtained from a human donor with HPV-associated anogenital cancer. This chain connects TRBV2 to TRBJ2-1; 9 nucleotides agree with TRBD2. The CDR3 sequence: CASSLSREGEQFF. The DNA of the CDR3 is TGTGCCAGCAGTCTTTCGCGGGAGGGTGAGCAGTTCTTC.